This TCR beta chain comes out of a study of beta chain features in type 1 diabetes (dated by TCRdb to 2017 to 2018). With respect to the entire study: No differences in mean age, gender distribution, total cell number or subset yield were found between patients and healthy donors. A total of 90 million to 120 million sorted cells were examined across all samples, and a strong correlation was observed between cell number per subset and RNA yield. Whereas all 28 donors provided naive and central memory subsets, regulatory and stem cell-like memory subsets were isolated from just 8 patients and roughly eight healthy donors. The study compared the TCRB repertoires of sorted circulating CD4+ T cell subsets in recently diagnosed type 1 diabetes patients with those in matched healthy donors.

Each donor gave one peripheral blood draw, roughly 0.11 L on average, collected into heparinised tubes. A BD FACSAria II was used to sort naive, central memory, regulatory and stem cell-like memory CD4+ T cells with a panel that included CD45RO, CCR7, CD25, CD127, CD95 and CD27. All sorted populations exceeded 95% purity. PBMCs were isolated right away by Lymphoprep density gradient centrifugation and were stained directly, without culture. So that batch effects would be minimized, each experiment stained and sorted samples in pairs, pairing one healthy donor with one patient. The CDR3, from cysteine to phenylalanine, totals 16 residues. Only the CDR3 DNA stays, 48 bases, in frame from base 1. CDR1 SGHRS and CDR2 YFSETQ are derived from the germline V gene. For this chain, trimming is 4 bases at the V end and 5 bases at the J end, and the number of junction bases without a gene match is 7. About this clone: There is no known antigen for this receptor. Base qualities are missing; no much larger clone stands one base away.

The research as a whole found: Because cDNA was sequenced instead of genomic DNA, activated cells with high expression could be over-represented, although the groups did not differ in activation or CD3 levels. Only small numbers of individuals were included in the HLA sub-analyses, which left unresolved whether HLA type had any influence on TCRB rearrangement. The naive, central memory and regulatory TCRB repertoires appeared to resemble one another more closely among patients than among healthy donors. Patients with type 1 diabetes made fewer insertions and deleted more nucleotides at VDJ recombination sites, implying thymic rearrangement abnormalities. PCR may preferentially amplify shorter templates, but because patient and control samples were amplified and corrected together, any resulting skew would affect both groups equally. Type 1 diabetes patients showed a moderate but significant shortening of TCRB CDR3 length in all four CD4+ subsets.

All of the isolated RNA was reverse transcribed with the High Capacity cDNA Reverse Transcription Kit, so expressed TCRB transcripts were sequenced. Deep immunoSEQ sequencing was performed on naive, central memory and regulatory T cell samples, with an average of roughly 3.5 million total reads per sample. Sorted cells were lysed in RLT buffer and RNA was extracted with DNase-treated RNeasy Micro or Mini kits, depending on cell number. To prevent cross-contamination, every cell subset was processed on its own, while patient and healthy donor samples were processed together. The immunoSEQ multiplex PCR was used to amplify TCRB sequences from cDNA, yielding 87-bp fragments that span the CDR3 region. Sequencing of the amplicons was performed on the Illumina HiSeq platform. The authors' pipeline ran thus. PCR bias was corrected computationally using synthetic template baselines, and reads within Hamming distance 2 were collapsed, with unmergeable singletons discarded. Reads were aligned against IMGT so that V, D and J genes, CDR3 length and insertions or deletions at six rearrangement sites could be assigned. Within each subset, clonotype counts were normalized to sorted cell number, and only after that were true diversity and Gini coefficients computed with the tcR R package. The overlap coefficient, calculated on TCRB nucleotide sequences, was used to measure repertoire sharing. Out-of-frame TCRB sequences from naive cells were analyzed to stand in for the pre-selection repertoire. TCRdb took this table from immuneACCESS and kept in-frame rearrangements with V and J called. Such tables lack part of the clones; where checked against another copy, unresolved V genes explain under half of the gap, and the rest is unexplained. V and J calls and clone size are given by that table; D and trimming were obtained from the DNA. In all, the sample holds 450,000 or so clones, and over 9.5% of those were seen once. The top ten hold more than 0.045% of the sample.

Sequencing input: naive CD4+ T cells from blood. The sample's cell subset or site, from its label and the paper: true naive CD4+ T cells. This clonotype was sampled from a woman between 18 and 29 years old in good health. The chain is assembled from TRBV5-1 and TRBJ2-3; TRBD2 matches 13 bases in the middle. Here the CDR3 is given as CASSPRTSGSRDTQYF. The bases read TGCGCCAGCAGCCCGAGGACTAGCGGGAGTAGAGATACGCAGTATTTT.